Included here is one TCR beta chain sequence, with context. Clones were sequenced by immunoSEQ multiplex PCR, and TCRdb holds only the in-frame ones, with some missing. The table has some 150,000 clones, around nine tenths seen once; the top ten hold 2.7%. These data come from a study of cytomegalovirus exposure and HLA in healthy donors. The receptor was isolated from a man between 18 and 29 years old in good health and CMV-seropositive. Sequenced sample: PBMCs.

CDR3 nucleotides: TGTGCCAGCAGCAAAGGGGCAGAGCCTCAGCCCCAGCATTTT. Translated, it gives CASSKGAEPQPQHF. The rearrangement uses TRBV21-1 and TRBJ1-5; TRBD1 was called by the table and not checked on the DNA. TRBV21-1 is labeled a pseudogene. The CDR3 runs to 14 residues.